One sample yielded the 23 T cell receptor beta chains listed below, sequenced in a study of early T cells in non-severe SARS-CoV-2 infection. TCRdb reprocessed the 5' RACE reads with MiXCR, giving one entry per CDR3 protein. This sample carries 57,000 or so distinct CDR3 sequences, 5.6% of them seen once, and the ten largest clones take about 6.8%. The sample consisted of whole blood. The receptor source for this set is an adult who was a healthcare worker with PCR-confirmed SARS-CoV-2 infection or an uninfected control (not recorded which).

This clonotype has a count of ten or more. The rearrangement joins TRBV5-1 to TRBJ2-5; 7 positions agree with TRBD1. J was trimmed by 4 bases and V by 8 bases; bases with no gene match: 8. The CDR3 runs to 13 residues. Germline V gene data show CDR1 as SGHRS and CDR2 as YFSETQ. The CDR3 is CASSQGDGETQYF. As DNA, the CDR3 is TGCGCCAGTAGCCAGGGGGATGGAGAGACCCAGTACTTC.

CDR3 region: CASTGTGRTDTQYF. The DNA of the CDR3 is TGTGCCTCCACCGGGACAGGGAGGACAGATACGCAGTATTTT. The chain links TRBV6-1 to TRBJ2-3, with 9 bases identical to TRBD1. The germline gives CDR1 MNHNS, CDR2 SASEGT. The CDR3 is 14 amino acids. Trimming at V came to 11 bases and at J to 3 bases, leaving 9 bases not matched to a gene.

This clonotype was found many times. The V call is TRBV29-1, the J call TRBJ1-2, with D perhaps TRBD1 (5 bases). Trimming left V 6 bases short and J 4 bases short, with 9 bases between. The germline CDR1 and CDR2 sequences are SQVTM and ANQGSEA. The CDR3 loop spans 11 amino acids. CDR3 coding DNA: TGCAGCGTCTGGGACGGCTATGGCTACACCTTC. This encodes CSVWDGYGYTF.

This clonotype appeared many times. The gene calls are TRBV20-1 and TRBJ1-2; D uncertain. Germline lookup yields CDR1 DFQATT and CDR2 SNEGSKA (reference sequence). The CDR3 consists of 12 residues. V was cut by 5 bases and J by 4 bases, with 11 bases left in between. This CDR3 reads CSASPGLYGYTF. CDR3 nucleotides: TGCAGTGCTTCCCCCGGGCTCTATGGCTACACCTTC.

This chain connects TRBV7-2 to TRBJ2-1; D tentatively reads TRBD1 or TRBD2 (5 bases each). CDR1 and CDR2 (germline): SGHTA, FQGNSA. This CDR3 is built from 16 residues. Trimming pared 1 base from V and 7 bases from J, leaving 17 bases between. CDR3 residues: CASSLDGGTSRNEQFF. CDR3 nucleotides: TGTGCCAGCAGCTTAGATGGTGGGACGAGCCGAAATGAGCAGTTCTTC.

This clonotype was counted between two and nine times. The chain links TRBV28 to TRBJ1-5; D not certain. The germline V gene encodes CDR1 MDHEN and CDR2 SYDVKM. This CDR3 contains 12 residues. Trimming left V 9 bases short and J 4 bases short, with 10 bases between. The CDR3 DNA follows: TGTGCCAGTAGGTACGAGAATCAGCCCCAGCATTTT. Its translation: CASRYENQPQHF.

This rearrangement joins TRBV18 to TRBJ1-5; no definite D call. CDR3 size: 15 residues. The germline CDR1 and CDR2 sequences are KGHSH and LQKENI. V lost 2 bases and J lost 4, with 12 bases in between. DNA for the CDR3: TGTGCCAGCTCACCAGCTAGAACAGAGAATCAGCCCCAGCATTTT. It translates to CASSPARTENQPQHF. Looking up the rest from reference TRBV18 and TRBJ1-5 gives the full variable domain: NAGVMQNPRHLVRRRGQEARLRCSPMKGHSHVYWYRQLPEEGLKFMVYLQKENIIDESGMPKERFSAEFPKEGPSILRIQQVVRGDSAAYFCASSPARTENQPQHFGDGTRLSIL.

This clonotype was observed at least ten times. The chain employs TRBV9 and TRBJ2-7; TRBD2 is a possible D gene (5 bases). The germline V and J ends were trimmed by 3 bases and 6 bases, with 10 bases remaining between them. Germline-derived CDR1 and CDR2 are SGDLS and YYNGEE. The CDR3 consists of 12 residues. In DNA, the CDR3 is TGTGCCAGCAGCGGGGTGGAGGTCGAGCAGTACTTC. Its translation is CASSGVEVEQYF.

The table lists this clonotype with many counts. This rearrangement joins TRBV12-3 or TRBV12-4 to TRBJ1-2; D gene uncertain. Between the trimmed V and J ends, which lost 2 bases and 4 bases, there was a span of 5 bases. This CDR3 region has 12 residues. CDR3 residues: CASSLTAYGYTF. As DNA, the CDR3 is TGTGCCAGCAGTTTAACGGCCTATGGCTACACCTTC.

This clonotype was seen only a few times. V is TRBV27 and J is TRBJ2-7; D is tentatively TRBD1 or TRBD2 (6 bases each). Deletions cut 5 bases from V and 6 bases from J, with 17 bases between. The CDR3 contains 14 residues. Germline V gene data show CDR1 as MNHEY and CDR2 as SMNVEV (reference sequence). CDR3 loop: CASSKGGSAPEQYF. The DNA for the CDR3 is TGTGCCAGCAGTAAAGGGGGGTCAGCCCCCGAGCAGTACTTC.

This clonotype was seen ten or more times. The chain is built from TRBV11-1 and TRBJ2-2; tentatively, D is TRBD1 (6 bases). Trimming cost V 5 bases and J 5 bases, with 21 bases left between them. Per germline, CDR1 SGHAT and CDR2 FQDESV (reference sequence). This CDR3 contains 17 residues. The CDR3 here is CASSDWGRQGGTGELFF. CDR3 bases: TGTGCCAGCAGCGATTGGGGGCGTCAGGGCGGAACCGGGGAGCTGTTTTTT. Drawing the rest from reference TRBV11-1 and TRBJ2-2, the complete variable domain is EAEVAQSPRYKITEKSQAVAFWCDPISGHATLYWYRQILGQGPELLVQFQDESVVDDSQLPKDRFSAERLKGVDSTLKIQPAELGDSAMYLCASSDWGRQGGTGELFFGEGSRLTVL.

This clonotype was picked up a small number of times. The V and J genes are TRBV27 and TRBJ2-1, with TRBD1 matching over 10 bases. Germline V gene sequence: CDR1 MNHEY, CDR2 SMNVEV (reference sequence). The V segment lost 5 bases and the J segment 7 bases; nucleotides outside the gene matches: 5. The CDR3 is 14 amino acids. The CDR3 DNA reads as TGTGCCAGCAGTACTCCGGGACAGGGGAATGAGCAGTTCTTC. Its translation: CASSTPGQGNEQFF.

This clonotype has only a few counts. The CDR3 is CASSSSGTGGYEQYF. The CDR3 nucleotides are TGCGCCAGCAGTTCCTCCGGGACAGGGGGCTACGAGCAGTACTTC. The chain recombines TRBV5-1 with TRBJ2-7, with 11 bases that match TRBD1. Germline assignment: CDR1 SGHRS and CDR2 YFSETQ. This CDR3 is built from 15 residues. V gave up 5 bases and J gave up 3 bases; unmatched junction bases: 7.

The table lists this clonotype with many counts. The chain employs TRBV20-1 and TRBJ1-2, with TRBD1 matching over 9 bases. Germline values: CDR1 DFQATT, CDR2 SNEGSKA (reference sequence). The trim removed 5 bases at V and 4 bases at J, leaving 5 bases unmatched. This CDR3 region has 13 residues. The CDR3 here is CSASGTGFYGYTF. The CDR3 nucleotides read TGCAGTGCTTCTGGGACAGGGTTCTATGGCTACACCTTC.

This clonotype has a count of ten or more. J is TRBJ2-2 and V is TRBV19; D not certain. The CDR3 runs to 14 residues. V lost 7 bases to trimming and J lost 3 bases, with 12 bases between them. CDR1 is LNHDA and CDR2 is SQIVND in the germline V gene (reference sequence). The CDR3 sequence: CASKPVRDTGELFF. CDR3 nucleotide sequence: TGTGCCAGTAAACCCGTAAGGGACACCGGGGAGCTGTTTTTT. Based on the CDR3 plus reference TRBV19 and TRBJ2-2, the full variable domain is DGGITQSPKYLFRKEGQNVTLSCEQNLNHDAMYWYRQDPGQGLRLIYYSQIVNDFQKGDIAEGYSVSREKKESFPLTVTSAQKNPTAFYLCASKPVRDTGELFFGEGSRLTVL.

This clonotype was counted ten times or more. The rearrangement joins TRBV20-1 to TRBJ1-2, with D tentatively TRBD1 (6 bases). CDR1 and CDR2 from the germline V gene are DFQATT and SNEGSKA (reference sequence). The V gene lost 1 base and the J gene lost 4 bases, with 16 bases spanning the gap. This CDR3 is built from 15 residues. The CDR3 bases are TGCAGTGCTAGAGCCCCGGGACGGGGGGCCTATGGCTACACCTTC. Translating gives CSARAPGRGAYGYTF.

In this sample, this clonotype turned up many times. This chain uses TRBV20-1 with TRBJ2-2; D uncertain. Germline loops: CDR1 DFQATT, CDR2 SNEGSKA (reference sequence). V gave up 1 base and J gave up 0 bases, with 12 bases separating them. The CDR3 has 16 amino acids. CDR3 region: CSARAVSHSNTGELFF. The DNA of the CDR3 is TGCAGTGCTAGAGCTGTGAGTCACTCGAACACCGGGGAGCTGTTTTTT.

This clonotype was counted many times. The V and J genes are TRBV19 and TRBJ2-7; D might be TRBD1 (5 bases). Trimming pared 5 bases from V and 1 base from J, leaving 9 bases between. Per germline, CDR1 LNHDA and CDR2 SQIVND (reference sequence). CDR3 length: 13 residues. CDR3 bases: TGTGCCAGTAGTTTGACAGTGTCCTACGAGCAGTACTTC. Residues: CASSLTVSYEQYF.

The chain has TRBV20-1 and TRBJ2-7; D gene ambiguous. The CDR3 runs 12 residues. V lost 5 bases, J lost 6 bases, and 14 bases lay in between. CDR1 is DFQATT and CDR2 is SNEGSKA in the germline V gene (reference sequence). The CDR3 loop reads CSAARAGGEQYF. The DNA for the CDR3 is TGCAGTGCTGCAAGGGCCGGCGGCGAGCAGTACTTC.

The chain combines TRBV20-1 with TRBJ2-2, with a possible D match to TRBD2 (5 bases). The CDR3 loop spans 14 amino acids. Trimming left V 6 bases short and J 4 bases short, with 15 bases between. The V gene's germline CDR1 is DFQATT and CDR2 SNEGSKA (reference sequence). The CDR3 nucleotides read TGCAGTGCCCCCCGGGCGGGCGGCACCGGGGAGCTGTTTTTT. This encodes CSAPRAGGTGELFF.

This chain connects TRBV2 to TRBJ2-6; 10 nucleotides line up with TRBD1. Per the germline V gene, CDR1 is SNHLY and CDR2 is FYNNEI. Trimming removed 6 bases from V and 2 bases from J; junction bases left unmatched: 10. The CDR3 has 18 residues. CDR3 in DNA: TGTGCCAGCAGACCCCCGGGACAGGGGAAAACTGGGGCCAACGTCCTGACTTTC. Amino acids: CASRPPGQGKTGANVLTF.

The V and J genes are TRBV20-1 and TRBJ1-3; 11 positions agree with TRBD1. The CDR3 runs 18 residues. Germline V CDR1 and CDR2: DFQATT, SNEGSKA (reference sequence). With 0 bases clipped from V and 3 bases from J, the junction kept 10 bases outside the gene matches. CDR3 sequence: CSARDLGQGASNGNTIYF. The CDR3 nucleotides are TGCAGTGCTAGAGATCTCGGACAGGGGGCTTCGAATGGAAACACCATATATTTT.

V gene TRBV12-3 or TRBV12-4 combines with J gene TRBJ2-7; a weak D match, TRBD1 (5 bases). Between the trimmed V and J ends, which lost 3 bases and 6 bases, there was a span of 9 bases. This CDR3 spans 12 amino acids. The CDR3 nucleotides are TGTGCCAGCAGTTTCAGGGTTCCCGAGCAGTACTTC. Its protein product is CASSFRVPEQYF.